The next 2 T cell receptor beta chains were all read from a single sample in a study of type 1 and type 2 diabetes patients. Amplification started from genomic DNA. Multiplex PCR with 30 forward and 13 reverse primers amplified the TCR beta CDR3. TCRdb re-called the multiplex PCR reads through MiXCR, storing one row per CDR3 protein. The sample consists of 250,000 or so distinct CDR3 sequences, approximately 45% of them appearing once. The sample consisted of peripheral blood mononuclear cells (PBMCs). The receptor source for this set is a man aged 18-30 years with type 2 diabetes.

CDR3 nucleotide sequence: TGCGCCAGCAGCCGGACTACAGATACGCAGTATTTT. This translates into CASSRTTDTQYF. The chain joins TRBV5-1 to TRBJ2-3, with a possible D match to TRBD2 (5 bases). This CDR3 spans 12 amino acids. Germline V gene data show CDR1 as SGHRS and CDR2 as YFSETQ. V dropped 4 bases and J dropped 3 bases, with 6 bases sitting between them.

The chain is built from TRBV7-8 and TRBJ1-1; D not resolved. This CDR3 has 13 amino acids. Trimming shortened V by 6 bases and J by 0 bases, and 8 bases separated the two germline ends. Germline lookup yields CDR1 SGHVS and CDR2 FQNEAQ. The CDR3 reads CASSSTLNTEAFF. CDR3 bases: TGTGCCAGCAGTTCCACCCTGAACACTGAAGCTTTCTTT. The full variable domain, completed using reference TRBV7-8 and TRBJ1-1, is GAGVSQSPRYKVAKRGQDVALRCDPISGHVSLFWYQQALGQGPEFLTYFQNEAQLDKSGLPSDRFFAERPEGSVSTLKIQRTQQEDSAVYLCASSSTLNTEAFFGQGTRLTVV.